This entry is about one T cell receptor (beta chain). This receptor's antigen is unknown. This may be a read error, as it is one base from a much larger clone. CDR1 and CDR2 were assigned from the germline V gene (reference sequence) as SEHNR and FQNEAQ. The CDR3 covers 13 residues, taking in both the cysteine and the phenylalanine. The only DNA kept is the CDR3, 39 bases in frame from the first base. V loses 2 bases, J loses 5 bases, and the germline ends lie 7 bases apart. Using the deep immunoSEQ assay, TCR CDR3 regions were amplified from genomic DNA by multiplex PCR. For each cell subset, the extracted genomic DNA was distributed evenly across all wells of several immunoSEQ 96-well plates, and each plate served as one replicate. Each replicate PCR for unsorted PBMC received about 0.3 ug genomic DNA, equal to about 30,000 T cell genomes. Unsorted PBMC genomic DNA was sequenced across ten immunoSEQ deep assay plates. Purified libraries were measured with a Qubit 3.0 fluorometer, size-checked on a Bioanalyzer 2100, and measured again with the KAPA Library Quantification kit. Each immunoSEQ 96-well plate was sequenced on its own single-read 150-cycle Illumina NextSeq 550 flow cell. As for the original processing: The immunoSEQ output contained only junctional sequences without quality scores, so filtering could not match that applied to full-length reads. To assign V/J genes and CDR3, sequences were annotated using PyIR, a Python wrapper for IgBLAST v1.9, with IMGT germline references. Reads were filtered out if the reads had weak V/J assignments (E-value above 1e-6), no CDR3, stop codons, out-of-frame junctions, or ambiguous translated residues. A V3J clonotype was defined by an identical inferred V gene, J gene, and CDR3 amino acid sequence. To compute the percentage overlap between repertoires, the number of shared unique clonotypes was divided by the size of the smaller repertoire. Three approaches were used to assess repertoire richness: RTK rarefaction, the Chao1 estimator, and Recon v2.1 estimates of unobserved clonotypes. The table was pulled from immuneACCESS by TCRdb, which kept in-frame rearrangements only. Such tables lose some clones; where checked, under half of the loss comes from unresolved V genes, and the rest has no known cause. The V and J calls and clone size were taken over from that table, and D and trimming were inferred from the DNA. The sample profile shows around 480,000 clones; almost 80% of them were found once. The top ten clonotypes cover under 15% of the sample.

Donors were healthy HIV-negative adults with no recently reported acute infections or vaccinations. Every donor was a Caucasian adult living in Nashville, Tennessee, USA. For unsorted samples, some 90 million PBMCs were counted, and genomic DNA was extracted using the QIAamp DNA Blood Mini kit. Blood was obtained by leukapheresis, after which PBMCs were separated by Ficoll-Histopaque density gradient centrifugation and cryopreserved in liquid nitrogen vapor phase. The entry originates in a study of shared clonotypes between healthy human individuals (TCRdb year 2020). Regarding the complete study: The cohort included a few men and a couple of women between 18 and 49 years of age. To estimate repertoire size and how much clonotype sharing occurs between individuals, the study deeply sequenced the blood TCR repertoires of 4 to 6 healthy adults. To increase sequencing depth and limit assay-specific biases, TCR repertoire library preparation and sequencing were carried out by different laboratories using diverse techniques. Per donor, leukapheresis produced somewhere between about 0.94 and 9.5 billion PBMCs.

Overall results and qualifications from the work: Only blood was sampled, and tissue TCR repertoires likely differ from those in blood. Based on pairwise subsampling, the degree of clonotype sharing among donors was expected to be affected by sequencing depth. Because the study included only a small number of donors, the genetic and exposure-history diversity represented was limited.

The V gene is TRBV7-9 and the J gene is TRBJ1-5; TRBD1 could be the D gene, as 5 bases match. The receptor's source is a middle-aged woman in good health. Some clones in this sample may be carry-over from other donors' samples. Specimen: PBMCs. The DNA reads TGTGCCAGCAGCTTAACGGGGGATCAGCCCCAGCATTTT. This gives the protein CASSLTGDQPQHF.